The T cell receptor beta chain described here comes from a study of blood T cell repertoires in COVID-19. In the study overall: Samples representing acute and convalescent COVID-19 were sourced from the United States, Italy and Spain. PBMCs, B-cell-depleted T cells, or T cells were the source of the cDNA or gDNA that made up the material.

The CDR3 length is 16 residues. Germline CDR1 SEHNR, CDR2 FQNEAQ (reference sequence). The J segment lost 7 bases and the V segment lost 3 bases, leaving 10 bases of the junction unmatched. Original processing notes: By means of reference gene primer amplification, nucleated cell counts were estimated. Sequenced by immunoSEQ multiplex PCR; TCRdb stores in-frame clones only, minus some. V and J calls and clone size follow that table, whereas D and trimming were derived from the DNA. Of 150,000 to 180,000 clones listed, 70% to 85% are singletons. This chain links TRBV7-9 with TRBJ1-4; 8 positions agree with TRBD1. Sequencing was performed on peripheral blood. This clonotype was sampled from a woman aged 60-75 years with acute or convalescent COVID-19. CDR3 region: CASSFLYRGLSEKLFF. The CDR3 nucleotides are TGTGCCAGCAGCTTCTTATACAGGGGGTTAAGTGAAAAACTGTTTTTT.